These 15 T cell receptor beta chains were sequenced from one sample in a study of shared clonotypes between healthy human individuals. TCRdb's copy holds only in-frame clones and misses some; the assay was immunoSEQ multiplex PCR. The profile shows some 2,000,000 clones, approximately 96% of them singletons. The sample comprised naive CD4+ T cells sorted from blood. Regarding subset: CD45RA+ positively selected. The receptor source for this set is a man between 18 and 29 years old in good health.

Comments on this clone: This sample includes further DNA sequences coding for the same CDR3. V and J are TRBV4-1 and TRBJ2-7, with 10 bases aligning to TRBD2. The V gene end was trimmed by 1 base and the J gene end by 3 bases; junction bases not matched to a gene: 3. The CDR3 totals 15 residues. Germline CDR1 and CDR2: MGHRA and YSYEKL. CDR3 sequence reads: CASSQGPSGSYEQYF. DNA for the CDR3: TGCGCCAGCAGCCAAGGACCTAGCGGGAGCTACGAGCAGTACTTC.

This clone was counted a single time. The identical CDR3 is also encoded by other nucleotide sequences in the sample. This chain connects TRBV5-1 to TRBJ1-1; D remains ambiguous. The germline V gene has CDR1 SGHRS and CDR2 YFSETQ. Trimming removed 0 bases from V and 0 bases from J, with 9 bases in between. The CDR3 runs to 15 residues. In nucleotides, the CDR3 is TGCGCCAGCAGCTTGGCCGGGTACATGAACACTGAAGCTTTCTTT. This translates into CASSLAGYMNTEAFF.

The V and J genes are TRBV9 and TRBJ2-2; D is perhaps TRBD2 (6 bases). Between the trimmed V and J ends, which lost 4 bases and 10 bases, there was a span of 20 bases. The CDR3 runs 15 residues. The germline V gene encodes CDR1 SGDLS and CDR2 YYNGEE. The CDR3 DNA sequence: TGTGCCAGCAGCTTCTCCGAGGGGACTGTCGAGGAGCTGTTTTTT. Translating gives CASSFSEGTVEELFF.

J is TRBJ1-5 and V is TRBV28; no reliable D call. The CDR3 has 13 amino acids. V dropped 7 bases and J dropped 5 bases, with 12 bases sitting between them. Germline V gene data show CDR1 as MDHEN and CDR2 as SYDVKM. CDR3 sequence (DNA): TGTGCCAGCACAACAAGGACCTATCAGCCCCAGCATTTT. It is translated as CASTTRTYQPQHF.

This chain uses TRBV6-5 with TRBJ2-7; D not certain. Germline values: CDR1 MNHEY, CDR2 SVGAGI. The length of the CDR3 is 16 residues. V was clipped by 1 base and J by 1 base, with 14 bases between them. The CDR3 loop reads CASSYYPVPSSYEQYF. As DNA, the CDR3 is TGTGCCAGCAGTTACTACCCGGTCCCTTCATCCTACGAGCAGTACTTC.

This chain joins TRBV7-9 and TRBJ1-3; tentative D call: TRBD1 (5 bases). In germline, CDR1 is SEHNR, CDR2 FQNEAQ (reference sequence). Trimming removed 3 bases at V and 4 bases at J, with 13 bases between. The CDR3 is 15 residues long. The CDR3 protein is CASSFWGTSGNTIYF. CDR3 DNA: TGTGCCAGCAGCTTTTGGGGGACGTCGGGAAACACCATATATTTT.

V gene TRBV7-9 combines with J gene TRBJ2-1; TRBD2 might be the D (6 bases). The germline V gene has CDR1 SEHNR and CDR2 FQNEAQ (reference sequence). Trimming took 5 bases from V and 8 from J, leaving 13 bases between them. CDR3 length equals 13 residues. CDR3 amino acids: CASSIGTRDEQFF. CDR3 bases: TGTGCCAGCAGCATAGGGACTCGCGATGAGCAGTTCTTC.

The chain carries TRBV6-4 and TRBJ1-4, with D uncertain. This CDR3 has 13 amino acids. V lost 6 bases and J lost 6, with 11 bases in between. Germline V gene data show CDR1 as MRHNA and CDR2 as SNTAGT. CDR3 coding DNA: TGTGCCAGCAGCGGACCGACGGATGAAAAACTGTTTTTT. This sequence encodes CASSGPTDEKLFF.

This clone has a single count. The V and J genes are TRBV11-2 and TRBJ2-3, with D possibly TRBD2 on 5 matching bases. CDR1 and CDR2 (germline): SGHAT, FQNNGV. Trimming took off 0 bases at V and 4 bases at J, with 11 bases between the two ends. The CDR3 is 15 amino acids. CDR3 sequence: CASSLEGSSSDTQYF. The CDR3 DNA sequence: TGTGCCAGCAGCTTAGAAGGCTCTAGCTCAGATACGCAGTATTTT.

This chain connects TRBV30 to TRBJ1-2; 11 bases map to TRBD1. J lost 7 bases, V lost 5 bases, and 3 bases had no gene match. This CDR3 contains 12 residues. Germline V CDR1 and CDR2: GTSNPN, SVGIG (reference sequence). CDR3 coding DNA: TGTGCCTGGGGGACAGGGGGGACTGGCTACACCTTC. It codes for CAWGTGGTGYTF. Variable domain in full (rest from reference TRBV30 and TRBJ1-2): SQTIHQWPATLVQPVGSPLSLECTVEGTSNPNLYWYRQAAGRGLQLLFYSVGIGQISSEVPQNLSASRPQDRQFILSSKKLLLSDSGFYLCAWGTGGTGYTFGSGTRLTVV.

The CDR3 bases are TGTGCCAGCAGCCCGCAGGGAGGGACTGGCGAGCAGTACTTC. Its translation is CASSPQGGTGEQYF. The chain has TRBV6-5 and TRBJ2-7; 7 positions agree with TRBD2. With 6 bases clipped from V and 6 bases from J, the junction kept 11 bases outside the gene matches. Germline assignment: CDR1 MNHEY and CDR2 SVGAGI. The CDR3 totals 14 residues.

The chain recombines TRBV11-3 with TRBJ2-2, with D maybe TRBD2 (8 bases). The CDR3 contains 16 residues. Germline CDR1 is SGHNT and CDR2 is YENEEA. V lost 4 bases, J lost 4 bases, and 16 bases lay in between. The CDR3 coding sequence is TGTGCCAGCAGCTCTCGACAGGGACTAGTCACCGGGGAGCTGTTTTTT. Translation: CASSSRQGLVTGELFF.

CDR3 bases: TGTGCCAGCAGCAGAACTAGCGGGGGGCACACTTATACGCAGTATTTT. Translated, it gives CASSRTSGGHTYTQYF. This chain joins TRBV5-4 and TRBJ2-3, with 12 nucleotides matching TRBD2. The CDR3 loop spans 16 amino acids. Germline-derived CDR1 and CDR2 are SGHNT and YYREEE (reference sequence). Trimming at V came to 4 bases and at J to 7 bases, leaving 10 bases not matched to a gene. The full variable domain, rest sourced from reference TRBV5-4 and TRBJ2-3, is ETGVTQSPTHLIKTRGQQVTLRCSSQSGHNTVSWYQQALGQGPQFIFQYYREEENGRGNFPPRFSGLQFPNYSSELNVNALELDDSALYLCASSRTSGGHTYTQYFGPGTRLTVL.

The chain recombines TRBV5-1 with TRBJ2-6; D is undetermined. Germline lookup yields CDR1 SGHRS and CDR2 YFSETQ. Trimming pared 7 bases from V and 1 base from J, leaving 9 bases between. This CDR3 is 14 amino acids long. This chain's CDR3 is CASGVTSGANVLTF. In DNA form, the CDR3 reads TGCGCCAGCGGTGTCACGTCTGGGGCCAACGTCCTGACTTTC.

About this clone itself: Within the sample, other DNA sequences also encode this same CDR3. The CDR3 spells CASRDRGRGETQYF. The DNA of the CDR3 is TGTGCCAGCAGGGACAGGGGGCGCGGGGAGACCCAGTACTTC. The rearrangement uses TRBV6-1 and TRBJ2-5; TRBD1 matches 11 bases. This CDR3 contains 14 residues. Germline CDR1 and CDR2: MNHNS and SASEGT. J gave up 5 bases and V 6 bases, and 5 bases lay outside the gene matches.